These 24 T cell receptor beta chains came from one sample sequenced in a study of cytomegalovirus exposure and HLA in healthy donors. 13 Jbeta primers and 60 Vbeta primers were used for the PCR. The table came from immunoSEQ multiplex PCR; TCRdb's copy has only in-frame clones and leaves some out. The sample shows more than 90,000 clones, 70% to 85% of them seen only once. Sequenced material: PBMCs. These receptor sequences come from a man between 50 and 59 years old in good health and CMV-seronegative.

Notes on this clone: The junction differs from germline at one of its ends, possibly a read error. The chain carries TRBV28 and TRBJ2-2, with D perhaps matching TRBD2 (5 bases). In germline, CDR1 is MDHEN, CDR2 SYDVKM. This CDR3 is 14 amino acids long. The CDR3: CALGSGANTGELLF. The CDR3 coding sequence is TGTGCCCTTGGCTCGGGTGCGAACACCGGGGAGCTGCTTTTT.

CDR3 in amino acids: CASSRVQGTSRSYNEQFF. DNA of the CDR3: TGTGCCAGCAGCCGAGTGCAGGGGACTAGCCGGTCCTACAATGAGCAGTTCTTC. The chain combines TRBV28 with TRBJ2-1; 9 bases align to TRBD2. The V gene's germline CDR1 is MDHEN and CDR2 SYDVKM. This CDR3 has 18 amino acids. Unmatched junction bases numbered 13, after V lost 6 bases and J lost 1 base.

The genes are TRBV27 and TRBJ2-7, with TRBD2 matching over 11 bases. Germline CDR1 reads MNHEY; CDR2 reads SMNVEV (reference sequence). The CDR3 is 16 residues long. J lost 0 bases, V lost 5 bases, and 6 bases had no gene match. The CDR3 sequence: CASSDSLAGGSYEQYF. The CDR3 bases are TGTGCCAGCAGTGACTCTCTAGCGGGAGGCTCCTACGAGCAGTACTTC.

The chain employs TRBV6-6 and TRBJ1-1; tentative D call: TRBD1 (5 bases). This CDR3 is built from 14 residues. Trimming stripped 6 bases from V and 6 bases from J, with 17 bases between. CDR1 is MNHNY, CDR2 SVGAGI, per germline (reference sequence). DNA of the CDR3: TGTGCCAGCAGATTAAAGATGGGGGGGGCTGAAGCTTTCTTT. It specifies CASRLKMGGAEAFF.

The chain employs TRBV29-1 and TRBJ2-5; D is perhaps TRBD2 (5 bases). Germline V CDR1 and CDR2: SQVTM, ANQGSEA. This CDR3 contains 14 residues. Between the trimmed V and J ends, which lost 3 bases and 5 bases, there was a span of 16 bases. The CDR3: CSVESTGNGETQYF. The CDR3 coding sequence is TGCAGCGTTGAGTCGACCGGGAATGGGGAGACCCAGTACTTC.

This sequence joins TRBV4-1 and TRBJ1-1; 7 positions agree with TRBD1. The CDR3 loop spans 17 amino acids. J lost 1 base, V lost 4 bases, and 12 bases had no gene match. Germline CDR1 reads MGHRA; CDR2 reads YSYEKL. CDR3 amino acids: CASSPGLIAGGNTEAFF. DNA for the CDR3: TGCGCCAGCAGCCCGGGGTTGATCGCAGGGGGGAACACTGAAGCTTTCTTT.

The chain links TRBV18 to TRBJ1-2; 7 bases line up with TRBD1. The CDR3 sequence is 14 residues long. V lost 4 bases and J lost 8; bases outside the gene matches: 10. In germline, CDR1 is KGHSH, CDR2 LQKENI. This CDR3 reads CASSQGATPGGYTF. The CDR3 DNA reads as TGTGCCAGCTCACAGGGGGCTACCCCCGGCGGCTACACCTTC.

The V and J genes are TRBV19 and TRBJ1-3; 11 nucleotides agree with TRBD1. This CDR3 comprises 15 residues. Unmatched junction bases numbered 6, after V lost 10 bases and J lost 1 base. CDR1 is LNHDA, CDR2 SQIVND, per germline (reference sequence). CDR3 sequence: CAIQDRGPSGNTIYF. CDR3 bases: TGTGCCATCCAGGACAGGGGGCCTTCTGGAAACACCATATATTTT.

This clone occurred a few times. The rearrangement uses TRBV6-5 and TRBJ1-2; the match to TRBD1 covers 7 bases. CDR3 length equals 13 residues. The germline CDR1 and CDR2 sequences are MNHEY and SVGAGI. Trimming took 5 bases from V and 4 from J; bases not matched to a gene: 4. The CDR3 protein is CASSQGQFYGYTF. The CDR3 DNA sequence: TGTGCCAGCAGTCAGGGACAGTTCTATGGCTACACCTTC.

This chain uses TRBV28 with TRBJ1-2; D not resolved. The germline V gene has CDR1 MDHEN and CDR2 SYDVKM. Between the trimmed V and J ends, which lost 2 bases and 3 bases, there was a span of 13 bases. The length of the CDR3 is 15 residues. CDR3 residues: CASSLHSNNHYGYTF. CDR3 bases: TGTGCCAGCAGTTTACACAGTAACAATCACTATGGCTACACCTTC.

This chain connects TRBV6-5 to TRBJ2-7; D is undetermined. CDR1 is MNHEY, CDR2 SVGAGI, per germline. V lost 0 bases and J lost 3, with 9 bases in between. The CDR3 loop spans 14 amino acids. CDR3 in amino acids: CASSYSRLNYEQYF. Here the CDR3 DNA reads TGTGCCAGCAGTTACTCGCGACTCAACTACGAGCAGTACTTC.

This chain links TRBV5-1 with TRBJ2-1; TRBD2 agrees at 9 bases. CDR3 length: 14 amino acids. Germline V gene lookup returns CDR1 SGHRS and CDR2 YFSETQ. J lost 8 bases, V lost 4 bases, and 7 bases had no gene match. The CDR3 spells CASSVSGSPYEQFF. CDR3 bases: TGCGCCAGCAGCGTTAGCGGGAGCCCATATGAGCAGTTCTTC. Filled out from reference TRBV5-1 and TRBJ2-1, the complete variable domain reads KAGVTQTPRYLIKTRGQQVTLSCSPISGHRSVSWYQQTPGQGLQFLFEYFSETQRNKGNFPGRFSGRQFSNSRSEMNVSTLELGDSALYLCASSVSGSPYEQFFGPGTRLTVL.

V gene TRBV2 combines with J gene TRBJ1-5, with D unclear. The V end was cut by 4 bases, the J end by 0 bases, with 4 bases between. Germline V CDR1 and CDR2: SNHLY, FYNNEI. The CDR3 sequence is 13 residues long. The CDR3 region is CASSGDSNQPQHF. The CDR3 DNA sequence: TGTGCCAGCAGTGGAGATAGCAATCAGCCCCAGCATTTT.

This clone appeared a single time. The chain joins TRBV19 to TRBJ2-5; 12 bases are shared with TRBD2. V lost 4 bases, J lost 5 bases, and 8 bases stayed unmatched. CDR1 LNHDA and CDR2 SQIVND come from the germline V gene (reference sequence). The CDR3 has 16 residues. The CDR3: CASSTPRLAGVETQYF. CDR3 nucleotides: TGTGCCAGTAGTACCCCCCGACTAGCGGGAGTGGAGACCCAGTACTTC.

V and J are TRBV10-2 and TRBJ2-2; 8 bases align to TRBD1. The CDR3 length is 12 residues. Germline V gene sequence: CDR1 WSHSY, CDR2 SAAADI. V shed 5 bases, J shed 13 bases, and the junction held 6 bases outside the gene matches. CDR3 region: CASSLGQGWLFF. The CDR3 nucleotides are TGCGCCAGCAGTCTAGGACAGGGCTGGCTGTTTTTT.

The count of this clone is one. The J gene is TRBJ2-4, the V gene TRBV19, with 7 bases matching TRBD2. The CDR3 sequence is 12 residues long. V shed 9 bases, J shed 8 bases, and the junction held 7 bases outside the gene matches. Germline V gene sequence: CDR1 LNHDA, CDR2 SQIVND (reference sequence). CDR3 sequence (DNA): TGTGCCAGCGGGCGGGGGATTGACATTCAGTACTTC. This sequence encodes CASGRGIDIQYF.

This chain uses TRBV5-4 with TRBJ1-4; 8 bases agree with TRBD1. Germline V gene lookup returns CDR1 SGHNT and CDR2 YYREEE (reference sequence). V shed 4 bases and J 5 bases; nucleotides not matched to a gene: 7. This CDR3 has 15 residues. The CDR3 DNA sequence: TGTGCCAGCAGCGCCGGACAGGGCCGGAATGAAAAACTGTTTTTT. Amino acids: CASSAGQGRNEKLFF.

The chain employs TRBV11-2 and TRBJ2-4; TRBD1 matches at 8 bases. From germline, CDR1 is SGHAT and CDR2 FQNNGV. This CDR3 contains 13 residues. Trimming removed 3 bases from V and 8 bases from J; junction bases left unmatched: 3. CDR3 coding DNA: TGTGCCAGCAGCTTGGACAGGGAGGACATTCAGTACTTC. Amino acid sequence: CASSLDREDIQYF.

The chain combines TRBV6-6 with TRBJ2-5; 8 bases are a match to TRBD1. Germline CDR1 is MNHNY and CDR2 is SVGAGI (reference sequence). The V gene end was trimmed by 6 bases and the J gene end by 4 bases; junction bases not matched to a gene: 13. This CDR3 has 16 amino acids. The DNA of the CDR3 is TGTGCCAGCAGCCTTTACGCGGCAGGGGGCGGAGAGACCCAGTACTTC. Its protein product is CASSLYAAGGGETQYF.

The gene calls are TRBV7-3 and TRBJ2-1; D not certain. Trimming left V 6 bases short and J 0 bases short, with 12 bases between. Germline V lookup: CDR1 SGHTA, CDR2 FQGTGA. The CDR3 spans 15 residues. CDR3: CASSGTPSSYNEQFF. In DNA form, the CDR3 reads TGTGCCAGCAGTGGCACTCCTAGCTCCTACAATGAGCAGTTCTTC.

The chain links TRBV29-1 to TRBJ2-3; TRBD2 might be the D (6 bases). CDR1 and CDR2 (germline): SQVTM, ANQGSEA. V was pared by 6 bases and J by 2 bases, with 15 bases between. The CDR3 extends over 14 amino acids. This CDR3 reads CSVAPGLYTDTQYF. The CDR3 coding sequence is TGCAGCGTCGCTCCGGGACTTTACACAGATACGCAGTATTTT.

The chain carries TRBV4-3 and TRBJ2-1, with a tentative D call TRBD2 (6 bases). V lost 0 bases to trimming and J lost 0 bases, with 12 bases between them. Germline CDR1 is LGHNA and CDR2 is YSLEER. The CDR3 runs 17 residues. The CDR3 DNA reads as TGCGCCAGCAGCCAAGATTTTGGCGGGACCTCCTACAATGAGCAGTTCTTC. This encodes CASSQDFGGTSYNEQFF.

The chain is built from TRBV23-1 and TRBJ1-5; D is uncertain. TRBV23-1 is assigned to the ORF class and has an uncertain function. V shed 2 bases and J shed 4 bases, with 21 bases lying between them. The CDR3 consists of 18 residues. The CDR3 spells CASSQGITASSGNQPQHF. The CDR3 nucleotides read TGCGCCAGCAGTCAAGGTATCACGGCCTCCTCCGGGAATCAGCCCCAGCATTTT.

This clone was observed a handful of times. The junction differs from germline at one of its ends, possibly a read error. The J gene is TRBJ1-4, the V gene TRBV6-5, with D possibly TRBD1 on 5 matching bases. The CDR3 contains 15 residues. Germline CDR1 reads MNHEY; CDR2 reads SVGAGI. The CDR3 DNA follows: TGTGCCATCAGTGGAGACGGGGGTGTAGGTGAAAAACTGTTTTTT. This codes for CAISGDGGVGEKLFF.